These 5 T cell receptor beta chains were sequenced from one sample in a study of shared clonotypes between healthy human individuals. The repertoire was sequenced with immunoSEQ multiplex PCR; TCRdb's copy has only in-frame clones and lacks some. The sample lists about 530,000 clones; 90% to 96% were seen once. Sequenced sample: naive CD4+ T cells sorted from blood. Subset in this sample: CD45RA+ positively selected. The source of these receptors is a woman aged 25 to 39 in good health.

The CDR3, as DNA: TGTGCCAGCTCGGGACAGGGTGGCTCCTACGAGCAGTACTTC. It translates to CASSGQGGSYEQYF. The chain uses TRBV6-1 and TRBJ2-5; TRBD1 agrees at 9 bases. The DNA end lines up better with TRBJ2-7; the J call may be wrong. CDR3 size: 14 residues. Per germline, CDR1 MNHNS and CDR2 SASEGT.

The J gene is TRBJ2-7, the V gene TRBV7-9, with no clear D. Trimming took 5 bases from V and 3 from J, leaving 11 bases between them. CDR1 SEHNR and CDR2 FQNEAQ come from the germline V gene (reference sequence). The length of the CDR3 is 13 residues. The CDR3 DNA reads as TGTGCCAGCAGCACTGGACCCTACTACGAGCAGTACTTC. Protein product: CASSTGPYYEQYF.

V is TRBV11-2 and J is TRBJ2-1; 9 nucleotides align to TRBD2. Germline values: CDR1 SGHAT, CDR2 FQNNGV. Losses at the gene ends were 2 bases for V and 6 bases for J; bases not matched to a gene: 14. CDR3 length equals 18 residues. The CDR3 loop reads CASSLSPFSGSVGNEQFF. CDR3 in DNA: TGTGCCAGCAGCTTAAGTCCGTTTAGCGGGAGTGTGGGCAATGAGCAGTTCTTC.

The chain joins TRBV5-1 to TRBJ1-1; D gene ambiguous. This CDR3 has 13 amino acids. CDR1 SGHRS and CDR2 YFSETQ come from the germline V gene. V lost 1 base and J lost 5, with 9 bases in between. The CDR3 bases are TGCGCCAGCAGCTTGTCCGGGGAAACTGAAGCTTTCTTT. The encoded protein is CASSLSGETEAFF. The variable domain in full, completed from reference TRBV5-1 and TRBJ1-1, reads KAGVTQTPRYLIKTRGQQVTLSCSPISGHRSVSWYQQTPGQGLQFLFEYFSETQRNKGNFPGRFSGRQFSNSRSEMNVSTLELGDSALYLCASSLSGETEAFFGQGTRLTVV.

The J gene is TRBJ2-7, the V gene TRBV15; D possibly uses TRBD1 or TRBD2 (5 bases each). V shed 3 bases and J shed 3 bases, with 18 bases lying between them. The CDR3 extends over 16 amino acids. CDR1 and CDR2 (germline): LNHNV, YYDKDF (reference sequence). The CDR3 sequence: CATSSPLAGSFYEQYF. The CDR3 DNA reads as TGTGCCACCAGCAGTCCCCTGGCAGGGAGTTTCTACGAGCAGTACTTC.